The TCR beta chain under discussion was sequenced for a study of graft-versus-host responses after intestinal transplantation. Looking at the study overall: Recipients received multivisceral, liver-intestinal, or isolated intestinal transplants. Notes on the study in general: Allografts of patients with graft-donor T cell macrochimerism showed high graft-versus-host to host-versus-graft clone ratios. The study associated peak circulating GvH clone levels with early post-transplant HvG declines.

The CDR3 has 13 amino acids. The V end was cut by 3 bases, the J end by 8 bases, with 11 bases between. Looked up from germline, CDR1 is LGHNA and CDR2 is YSLEER. For this clone: Antigen: not known.

Graft tissue was processed to release intraepithelial and lamina propria lymphocytes. Data came from immunoSEQ multiplex PCR; TCRdb stores just in-frame clones and leaves some out. The table has some 14,000 clones, under 70% seen once; the top ten hold around 10%. The input for sequencing was ileum tissue, taken around 94 weeks after intestinal transplantation. The sequence derives from a human patient who received an intestinal transplant, so some T cells may come from the graft donor. The J gene is TRBJ1-3, the V gene TRBV4-3; D is perhaps TRBD1 (6 bases). As DNA, the CDR3 is TGCGCCAGCAGCCAGGAAGCAGGGGACACCATATATTTT. Its protein is CASSQEAGDTIYF.